These T cell receptor beta chains were read from a single sample in a study of blood T cells in healthy people across ages. One entry per CDR3 protein results from TCRdb running MiXCR on the 5' RACE reads. The profile shows roughly 1.5 million distinct CDR3 sequences, under 55% of them singletons. Source material: blood. The receptor source for this set is a woman under 30 in good health. The CDR3 runs from the conserved cysteine through the conserved F or W. D genes are given only for firm matches. Clone size is shown for a subset of rows, as once, few, many or a class of expanded clone.

>TRBV6-5|TRBJ1-1|TRBD1|NA
TGTGCCAGCTTTCGACAGGGGGCTATTATGGACACTGAAGCTTTCTTT
CASFRQGAIMDTEAFF
>TRBV30|TRBJ2-1|NA|NA
TGTGCCTGGAGACAACAGGGTTGGTCCTACAATGAGCAGTTCTTC
CAWRQQGWSYNEQFF
>TRBV4-1|TRBJ2-1|NA|many
TGCGCCAGCAGCCAAGGGTCCACGGGCCCCTACAATGAGCAGTTCTTC
CASSQGSTGPYNEQFF
>TRBV5-5|TRBJ2-7|NA|NA
TGTGCCAGCAGCCCAATCCACCGGGACAACTACGAGCAGTACTTC
CASSPIHRDNYEQYF
>TRBV9|TRBJ2-7|NA|NA
TGTGCCAGCAGCGTACTCGACAGGGACTTCTACGAGCAGTACTTC
CASSVLDRDFYEQYF
>TRBV20-1|TRBJ2-1|TRBD2|NA
TGCAGTGCTAGAATATTTTCTAGCGGTCCCTACAATGAGCAGTTCTTC
CSARIFSSGPYNEQFF
>TRBV30|TRBJ2-6|TRBD1|NA
TGTGCCTATGACAGGGCTGGGGCCAACGTCCTGACTTTC
CAYDRAGANVLTF
>TRBV12-3/TRBV12-4|TRBJ1-5|TRBD1|few
TGTGCCAGCAGTTTGAGGACAGGGGGTCCGAATCAGCCCCAGCATTTT
CASSLRTGGPNQPQHF
>TRBV5-1|TRBJ2-6|NA|NA
TGCGCCAGCAGCTCGAAAATGGATGGGGCCAACGTCCTGACTTTC
CASSSKMDGANVLTF
>TRBV4-1|TRBJ1-5|NA|NA
TGCGCCAGCAGCCAAGATCGGTTCCGGGATCAGCCCCAGCATTTT
CASSQDRFRDQPQHF
>TRBV29-1|TRBJ1-1|NA|NA
TGCAGCGTTGAGAAAAAGATGAACACTGAAGCTTTCTTT
CSVEKKMNTEAFF
>TRBV7-2|TRBJ2-1|NA|NA
TGTGCCAGCAGCTTAGGTCCTAGCGTATACAATGAGCAGTTCTTC
CASSLGPSVYNEQFF
>TRBV20-1|TRBJ1-1|TRBD1|NA
TGCACTTTCTTCGGGACAGGGTCTTGCACTGAAGCTTTCTTT
CTFFGTGSCTEAFF
>TRBV7-9|TRBJ2-4|NA|once
TGTGCCAGCAGCTTAGAGCCGGGTGCGGCCAAAAACATTCAGTACTTC
CASSLEPGAAKNIQYF
>TRBV24-1|TRBJ2-4|TRBD2|NA
TGTGCCACCAGTGTCACAACCTCGGGACTAGCTTTCAATGAGCAGTACTTC
CATSVTTSGLAFNEQYF
>TRBV6-5|TRBJ2-5|TRBD1|many
TGTGCCAGCAGCTTGGGACAGACAATTCAAGAGACCCAGTACTTC
CASSLGQTIQETQYF
>TRBV5-1|TRBJ2-3|TRBD2|NA
TGCGCCAGCACGGCGGGGGGGCCGAATACGCAGTATTTT
CASTAGGPNTQYF
>TRBV7-2|TRBJ2-1|NA|few
TGTGCCAGCATCTTAACTAGCCGTGAGCAGTTCTTC
CASILTSREQFF
>TRBV7-9|TRBJ1-1|NA|few
TGTGCCAGCAGCCAGGACCTGGTCAGGGACACTGAAGCTTTCTTT
CASSQDLVRDTEAFF
>TRBV4-1|TRBJ2-2|NA|NA
TGCGCCAGCAGCCAAGATTTAACCGGACGCTTGGGGAACACCGGGGAGCTGTTTTTT
CASSQDLTGRLGNTGELFF
>TRBV9|TRBJ2-1|NA|NA
TGTGCCGGCAACCCGGGACTTTACAATGAGCAGTTCTTC
CAGNPGLYNEQFF
>TRBV7-6|TRBJ2-3|NA|few
TGTGCCAGCAGCTTCCACGGCGGCACAGATACGCAGTATTTT
CASSFHGGTDTQYF
>TRBV7-2|TRBJ2-7|NA|NA
TGTGCCAGCAGCCCTGTCATGGTAACTAGTTCTGGGGGCTACGAGCAGTACTTC
CASSPVMVTSSGGYEQYF
>TRBV20-1|TRBJ2-3|NA|many
TGCAGTGCCAGGAATAGGGTGGGCACAGATACGCAGTATTTT
CSARNRVGTDTQYF
>TRBV29-1|TRBJ1-2|NA|few
TGCAGCGTCGCCGGAGCAGGGATTTTTGATGGCTACACCTTC
CSVAGAGIFDGYTF
>TRBV12-3/TRBV12-4|TRBJ1-5|NA|NA
TGTGCCAGCACCGGGGAAGACTATCAGCCCCAGCATTTT
CASTGEDYQPQHF
>TRBV20-1|TRBJ1-6|NA|few
TGCAGTGCATCGACAGTTAATTCACCCCTCCACTTT
CSASTVNSPLHF
>TRBV20-1|TRBJ1-1|NA|NA
TGCAGTGCCATGGGACCGATAGACACTGAAGCTTTCTTT
CSAMGPIDTEAFF
>TRBV7-2|TRBJ2-7|NA|few
TGTGCCAGCACCCACCGGGCCACCTACGAGCAGTACTTC
CASTHRATYEQYF
>TRBV20-1|TRBJ1-4|NA|few
TGCAGTGCTAGTTCCGGGGCAGATGAAAAACTGTTTTTT
CSASSGADEKLFF
>TRBV12-3/TRBV12-4|TRBJ2-5|NA|NA
TGTGCCAGCACCTACCGACAGGTGTTGGGAGAGACCCAGTACTTC
CASTYRQVLGETQYF
>TRBV20-1|TRBJ2-7|NA|few
TGCAGTGCCCTAGGGGCGCCGAGCTCCTACGAGCAGTACTTC
CSALGAPSSYEQYF
>TRBV7-2|TRBJ2-7|NA|few
TGTGCCAGCAGCTTAGAATCCGATTACGCCAAATCCTACGAGCAGTACTTC
CASSLESDYAKSYEQYF
>TRBV4-1|TRBJ2-5|NA|NA
TGCGCCAGCAGCCGCGTTGGACCCAATGAGCAGTACTTC
CASSRVGPNEQYF
>TRBV11-2|TRBJ2-3|NA|few
TGTGCCAGCAGCGCCTGGGAGGATACGCAGTATTTT
CASSAWEDTQYF
>TRBV21-1|TRBJ2-3|NA|NA
TGTGCCAGCAGCGGAGCGGAGACAACAGATACGCAGTATTTT
CASSGAETTDTQYF
>TRBV6-5|TRBJ1-2|TRBD1|many
TGTGCCAGCAGAACAGGGGACCAACATGGCTACACCTTC
CASRTGDQHGYTF
>TRBV4-3|TRBJ1-5|NA|NA
TGCGCCAGCAGCCAAGAGAGAAATGGTCAGCCCCAGCATTTT
CASSQERNGQPQHF
>TRBV29-1|TRBJ2-3|NA|NA
TGCAGCGTCGTGACGACATGGGATACGCAGTATTTT
CSVVTTWDTQYF
>TRBV9|TRBJ2-1|NA|NA
TGTGCCAGCAGCGTTTCCTCGGGACCAAGCAATGAGCAGTTCTTC
CASSVSSGPSNEQFF
>TRBV29-1|TRBJ2-1|NA|few
TGCAGCGTCGAAAAGGTCAGTTACAATGAGCAGTTCTTC
CSVEKVSYNEQFF
>TRBV6-2/TRBV6-3|TRBJ2-7|NA|NA
TGTGCCAGCAGTTTACGGGACATCCACAATGAGCAGTACTTC
CASSLRDIHNEQYF
>TRBV6-6|TRBJ2-1|TRBD1|NA
TGTGCCAGCAGTGCTCCCGGGACAGGGTTTATTGAGCAGTTCTTC
CASSAPGTGFIEQFF
>TRBV7-2|TRBJ2-3|TRBD2|many
TGTGCCAGCAGTTTGGCGGGGGGCACAGATACGCAGTATTTT
CASSLAGGTDTQYF
>TRBV7-9|TRBJ2-7|NA|NA
TGTGCCAGCAGCTTAGATGTGGCCCAGCAGTACTTC
CASSLDVAQQYF
>TRBV3-1|TRBJ2-3|NA|few
TGTGCCAGCAGCCAAGATTACGGCCAAGATACGCAGTATTTT
CASSQDYGQDTQYF
>TRBV27|TRBJ1-2|NA|NA
TGTGCCAGCTTCGAAAACGGTGGCTACACCTTC
CASFENGGYTF
>TRBV7-2|TRBJ2-5|NA|NA
TGTGCCAGCAGCTCGGATCGGCAGACCCAGTACTTC
CASSSDRQTQYF
>TRBV27|TRBJ2-3|TRBD1|few
TGTGCCAGCAGTTCCCCCACAGGGGTATCCACAGATACGCAGTATTTT
CASSSPTGVSTDTQYF
>TRBV6-2/TRBV6-3|TRBJ2-5|TRBD2|NA
TGTGCCAGCAGTTCACCGCCTGCACTAGCGGGGGCGGAGACCCAGTACTTC
CASSSPPALAGAETQYF